This T cell receptor beta chain was recovered during a study of cytotoxic CD8 clonotypes in ibrutinib-treated CLL (dated by TCRdb to about 2021). About the study as a whole: In this cohort, 15 patients were treatment-naive and under 13 were relapsed/refractory, while some 18 had unmutated IGHV. Of the 80 to 95 participants in the trial, 25 to 30 had longitudinal samples available. Cryopreserved peripheral blood mononuclear cells were collected before treatment, at response, and at either disease progression or sustained remission. Response samples were obtained after a median of 12 months of treatment, with a range of roughly 6 to 36 months. On average, each sample yielded around 250,000 productive templates and 94,082 productive rearrangements. Responses were partial in 24 patients and complete in 2; after median 68 months follow-up, approximately 15 stayed in remission and approximately twelve progressed. Results and caveats for the whole study, not just this receptor: Baseline clonality exceeded that of age-matched healthy donors and correlated strongly with circulating CD8+ T-cell counts. Sustained-remission and progressing patients did not have matched sampling times, and lymph node repertoires were not examined. Clonality increased at ibrutinib response, stayed stable in sustained remission, and fell back toward baseline at progression. Public clonotypes were found to be uncommon and were observed to contract or remain stable during treatment; the increase in clonality was shown to reflect expansion of private clonotypes at ibrutinib response.

The goal of deep resolution MiSeq sequencing was a depth between 1 in 1 million and 1 in 200,000 T cells, and coverage averaged 10x per clonotype. TCR beta libraries were generated with the immunoSEQ hsTCRB Kit. In the original analysis: Data were analyzed with ImmunoSEQ Data Assistant and ImmunoSEQ Analyzer, with V, D and J genes assigned per IMGT definitions. Clonality was computed as one minus normalized Shannon entropy of productive rearrangement frequencies, ranging from 0 to 1. Only overrepresented clonotypes making up at least 0.05% of the repertoire of each patient were included in the public clonotype analysis. About twelve repertoires from age-matched healthy donors, obtained from immuneACCESS, served as clonality controls. TCRdb re-hosts the immuneACCESS table, in-frame sequences only. Its copies lack some clones; in the studies checked, an unresolved V gene accounts for under half of them, and the cause for the rest is not known. V and J calls and clone size are given by that table; D and trimming were obtained from the DNA. Present in this sample are 65,000 to 95,000 clones, around 84% of which were seen just once. The top ten hold 5.4% of the sample.

There are 13 amino acids in the CDR3, from cysteine to phenylalanine inclusive. Only the CDR3 DNA is retained, 39 bases long and in frame from the first base. The germline V gene gives CDR1 as SGHTA and CDR2 as FQGTGA. Trimming takes 5 bases from V and 4 bases from J, and the germline ends sit 12 bases apart. For TCR beta library preparation, approximately 2 micrograms of genomic DNA were isolated from cryopreserved PBMCs. High-throughput TCR beta sequencing was performed on longitudinal blood samples from CLL patients receiving ibrutinib monotherapy. The patients took part in an open-label, single-center phase 2 trial of ibrutinib monotherapy. Points on this clone: Its recognized antigen is unknown. Base qualities are not at hand, and no much larger clone is one base apart.

The material sequenced was PBMCs, taken before ibrutinib treatment. The receptor chain draws on TRBV7-3 and TRBJ2-7, with the D call perhaps TRBD1 or TRBD2, each one matching 5 bases. The TCR was taken from a human donor with chronic lymphocytic leukemia. CDR3 region: CASSLGALYEQYF. The DNA is TGTGCCAGCAGCCTCGGGGCCCTTTACGAGCAGTACTTC.